The entry below gives a single T cell receptor (beta chain) sequence along with its context. Naive CD8 cells, CD45RO-negative and positively selected for CCR7, excluded terminally differentiated effector memory CD45RA+ cells. Clones were read by immunoSEQ multiplex PCR, and TCRdb kept only the in-frame ones, dropping some. The sample lists approximately 1.9 million clones, about 94% occurring once. These data come from a study of shared clonotypes between healthy human individuals. The germline V gene encodes CDR1 MDHEN and CDR2 SYDVKM. V lost 6 bases, J lost 0 bases, and 6 bases lay in between. This CDR3 has 13 residues.

The rearrangement uses TRBV28 and TRBJ1-5; no firm D call. The TCR originated in a man aged 18-30 years in good health. Some clones in this sample may be carry-over from other donors' samples. The specimen sequenced was naive CD8+ T cells from PBMCs. The CDR3 protein is CASRPHSNQPQHF. Written as DNA, the CDR3 is TGTGCCAGCAGACCGCATAGCAATCAGCCCCAGCATTTT.